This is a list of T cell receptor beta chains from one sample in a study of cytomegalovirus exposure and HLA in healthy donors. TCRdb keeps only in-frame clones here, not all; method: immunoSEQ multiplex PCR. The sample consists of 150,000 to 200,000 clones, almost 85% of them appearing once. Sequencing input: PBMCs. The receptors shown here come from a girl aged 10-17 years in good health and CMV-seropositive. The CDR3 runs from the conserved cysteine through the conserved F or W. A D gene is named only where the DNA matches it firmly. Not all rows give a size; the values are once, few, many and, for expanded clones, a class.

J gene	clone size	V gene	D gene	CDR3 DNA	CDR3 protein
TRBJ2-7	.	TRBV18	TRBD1	TGTGCCAGCTCCACACTGGGCCGGGACAGGGCCAATCCCTACGAGCAGTACTTC	CASSTLGRDRANPYEQYF
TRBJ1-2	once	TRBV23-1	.	TGCGCCAGCAGTCAATCCTCGGACACCGGGTTTGGCTACACCTTC	CASSQSSDTGFGYTF
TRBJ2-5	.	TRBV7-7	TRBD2	TGTGCTAGCAGCTTAGCCCCTAGCGGCCAAGAGACCCAGTACTTC	CASSLAPSGQETQYF
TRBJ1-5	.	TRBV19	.	TGTGCCAGTAGTATAGCCTATTCTCAGCCCCAGCATTTT	CASSIAYSQPQHF
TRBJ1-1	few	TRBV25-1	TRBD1	TGTGCCAGCAGTGAACCCCAGGGGACAGGGAGGAACACTGAAGCTTTCTTT	CASSEPQGTGRNTEAFF
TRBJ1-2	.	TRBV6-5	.	TGTGCCAGCACTACCGGACATTTCTATGGCTACACCTTC	CASTTGHFYGYTF
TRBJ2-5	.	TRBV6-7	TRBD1	TGTGCCAGCAGTTTACACGGACAGGACCTGGAGACCCAGTACTTC	CASSLHGQDLETQYF
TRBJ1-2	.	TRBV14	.	TGTGCCAGCAGCCAGGGTAGCGGCTATGGCTACACCTTC	CASSQGSGYGYTF
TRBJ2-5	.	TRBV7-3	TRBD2	TGTGCCAGCAGCTCGACGGGGGGGCGGGAGACCCAGTACTTC	CASSSTGGRETQYF
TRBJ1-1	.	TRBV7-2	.	TGTGCCAGCAGCTTCTCCAGCGGGACTGAAGCTTTCTTT	CASSFSSGTEAFF
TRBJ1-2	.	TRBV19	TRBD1	TGCGCCAGTACTCGAAAACAGGGGGCGGATGGCTACACCTTC	CASTRKQGADGYTF
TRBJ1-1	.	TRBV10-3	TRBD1	TGTGCCATCAGGGACAGGGGGCCGACTGAAGCTTTCTTT	CAIRDRGPTEAFF
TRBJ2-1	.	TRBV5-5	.	TGTGCCAGCAGCTTGTGGACTAACGATGAGCAGTTCTTC	CASSLWTNDEQFF
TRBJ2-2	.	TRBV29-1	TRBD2	TGCAGCGTTTATCTGCGGGGGGGGGAGCTGTTTTTT	CSVYLRGGELFF
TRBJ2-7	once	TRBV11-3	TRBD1	TGTGCCAGCAGCTTAGCGACAGGGTCTAACGAGCAGTACTTC	CASSLATGSNEQYF
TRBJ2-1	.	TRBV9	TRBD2	TGTGCCAGCAGCGTACTAGCGGGGGGGCCAGGGAATGAGCAGTTCTTC	CASSVLAGGPGNEQFF
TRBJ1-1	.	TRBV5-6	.	TGTGCCAGCGCATGGGGCAGGGTTAACACTGAAGCTTTCTTT	CASAWGRVNTEAFF
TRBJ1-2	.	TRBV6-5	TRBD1	TGTGCCAGCAGTTACGACGCAGGGGGCGCGAACTATGGCTACACCTTC	CASSYDAGGANYGYTF
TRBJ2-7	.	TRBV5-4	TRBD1	TGTGCCAGCAGCCTTGGGGTGGCCAGGGGGCGCAACGAGCAGTACTTC	CASSLGVARGRNEQYF
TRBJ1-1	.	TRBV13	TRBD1	TGTGCCAGCAGCTTAAGCCTCGGGACAGGGGTGACTGAAGCTTTCTTT	CASSLSLGTGVTEAFF
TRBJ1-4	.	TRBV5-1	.	TGCGCCAGCAGCCTCGACAGTGCAACTAATGAAAAACTGTTTTTT	CASSLDSATNEKLFF
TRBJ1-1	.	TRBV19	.	TGTGCCAGTAGTATCGGAAGGAGGAGGTATGAAGCTTTCTTT	CASSIGRRRYEAFF
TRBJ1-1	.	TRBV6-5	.	TGTGCCAGCAGTTACTCTAGGGGGAGCACTGAAGCTTTCTTT	CASSYSRGSTEAFF
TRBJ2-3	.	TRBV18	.	TGTGCCAGCTCACCAATCAAAGGGGCGACCGATACGCAGTATTTT	CASSPIKGATDTQYF
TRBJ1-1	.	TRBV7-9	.	TGTGCCAGCAGCTTAGGGAGCACTGAAGCTTTCTTT	CASSLGSTEAFF
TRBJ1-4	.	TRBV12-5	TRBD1	TGTGCTAGTGGCCCGGGACAGGGCAATGAAAAACTGTTTTTT	CASGPGQGNEKLFF
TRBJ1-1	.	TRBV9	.	TGTGCCAGCAGCGTAGGAGGCGTGAACACTGAAGCTTTCTTT	CASSVGGVNTEAFF
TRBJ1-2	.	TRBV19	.	TGTGCCAGTAGTATCCCGGGACAAGCGTTCTATGGCTACACCTTC	CASSIPGQAFYGYTF
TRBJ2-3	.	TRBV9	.	TGTGCCAGCAGCGCGGACAGCAGCACAGATACGCAGTATTTT	CASSADSSTDTQYF
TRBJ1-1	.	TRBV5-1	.	TGCGCCAGCCGGATGTCGGGACTCCAGAACACTGAAGCTTTCTTT	CASRMSGLQNTEAFF
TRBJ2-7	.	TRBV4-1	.	TGCGCCAGCAGCCAAGACCGGACCGACAGCTCCTACGAGCAGTACTTC	CASSQDRTDSSYEQYF
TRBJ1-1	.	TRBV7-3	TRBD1	TGTGCCAGCAGCTTTGGGACAGGGTCTGAAGCTTTCTTT	CASSFGTGSEAFF
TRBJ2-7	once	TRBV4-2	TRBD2	TGTGCCAGCAGCCAAGATAGTTCTAGCGGGGGTTCAAGAGGCTACGAGCAGTACTTC	CASSQDSSSGGSRGYEQYF
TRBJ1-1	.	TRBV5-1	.	TGCGCCAGCAGCTTGACAGCGGGATTCACTGAAGCTTTCTTT	CASSLTAGFTEAFF
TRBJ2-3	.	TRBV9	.	TGTGCCAGCAGCCCAACCCCTCCCGGTGCCACAGATACGCAGTATTTT	CASSPTPPGATDTQYF
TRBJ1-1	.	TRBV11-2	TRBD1	TGTGCCAGCAGCTTCACAGGGGGATTGGAAGCTTTCTTT	CASSFTGGLEAFF
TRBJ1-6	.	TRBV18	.	TGTGCCAGCTCACCATGGATCGTCCGGAGCTCCTATAATTCACCCCTCCACTTT	CASSPWIVRSSYNSPLHF
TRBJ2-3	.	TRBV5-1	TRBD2	TGCGCCAGCAGCCTAGGACTAGCGTCCGATACGCAGTATTTT	CASSLGLASDTQYF
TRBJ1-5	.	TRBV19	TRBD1	TGTGCCAGTACCTTGGACAGGAGAGTCAATCAGCCCCAGCATTTT	CASTLDRRVNQPQHF
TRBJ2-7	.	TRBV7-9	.	TGTGCCAGCAGACTTCGCCACGAGCAGTACTTC	CASRLRHEQYF
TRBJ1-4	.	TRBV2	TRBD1	TGTGCCAGCAATAGACAGGGGGATGAAAAACTGTTTTTT	CASNRQGDEKLFF
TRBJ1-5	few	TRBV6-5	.	TGTGCCAGCAGTTATAAGGGGAGCAATCAGCCCCAGCATTTT	CASSYKGSNQPQHF
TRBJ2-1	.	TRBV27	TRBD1	TGTGCCAGCGGCCCTCGGACAGGCCCCGAGCAGTTCTTC	CASGPRTGPEQFF
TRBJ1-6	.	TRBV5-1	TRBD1	TGCGCCAGCAGCTTGGAGAGTGACAGGGGTTCACCCCTCCACTTT	CASSLESDRGSPLHF
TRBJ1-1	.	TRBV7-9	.	TGTGCCAGCAGCTTAGTGACAGGCGGAATTGAAGCTTTCTTT	CASSLVTGGIEAFF
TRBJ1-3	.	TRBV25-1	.	TGTGCCAGCAGTGATCTAACAGATCTCTCTGGAAACACCATATATTTT	CASSDLTDLSGNTIYF
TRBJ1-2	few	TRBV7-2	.	TGTGCCAGCAGCTTAGACGGGGTGGGGGGCTACACCTTC	CASSLDGVGGYTF
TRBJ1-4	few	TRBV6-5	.	TGTGCCAGCAGCCCCCCGGGACACCAAAAACTGTTTTTT	CASSPPGHQKLFF
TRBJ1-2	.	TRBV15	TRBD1	TGTGCCACCAGCAGAGGAGGGCAGGGGGTTGGCTACACCTTC	CATSRGGQGVGYTF
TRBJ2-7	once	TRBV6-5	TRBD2	TGTGCCAGCAGTTACTCCATAGCGGGCGGCTCCTACGAGCAGTACTTC	CASSYSIAGGSYEQYF
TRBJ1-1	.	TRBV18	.	TGTGCCAGCTCAACTTCCAAGCTTATGAACACTGAAGCTTTCTTT	CASSTSKLMNTEAFF
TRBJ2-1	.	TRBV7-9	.	TGTGCCAGCAGCTTAGCGATAAGGGAGGATAATGAGCAGTTCTTC	CASSLAIREDNEQFF
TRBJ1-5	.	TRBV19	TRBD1	TGTGCCAGTAGTATCTCCGGGACAGGGCCTACTTTCAATCAGCCCCAGCATTTT	CASSISGTGPTFNQPQHF